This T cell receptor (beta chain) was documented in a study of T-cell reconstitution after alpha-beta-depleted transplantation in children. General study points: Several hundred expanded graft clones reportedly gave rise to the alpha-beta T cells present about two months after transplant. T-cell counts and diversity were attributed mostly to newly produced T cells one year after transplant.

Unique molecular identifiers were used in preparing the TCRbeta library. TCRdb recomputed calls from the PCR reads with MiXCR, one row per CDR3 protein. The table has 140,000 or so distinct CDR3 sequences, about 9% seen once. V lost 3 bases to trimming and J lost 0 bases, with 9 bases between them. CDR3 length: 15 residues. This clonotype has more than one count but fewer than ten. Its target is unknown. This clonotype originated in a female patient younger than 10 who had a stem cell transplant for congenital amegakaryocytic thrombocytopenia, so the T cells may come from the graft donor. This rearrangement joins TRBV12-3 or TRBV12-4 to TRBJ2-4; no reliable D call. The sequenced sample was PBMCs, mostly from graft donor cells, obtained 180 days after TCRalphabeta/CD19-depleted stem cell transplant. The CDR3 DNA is TGTGCCAGCAGTTTCCGGCAACTAGCCAAAAACATTCAGTACTTC. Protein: CASSFRQLAKNIQYF.